These 24 T cell receptor beta chains share one sample of origin, sequenced in a study of blood T cell repertoires in COVID-19. TCRdb's table, derived via immunoSEQ multiplex PCR, lists solely in-frame clones and lacks some. This sample has roughly 230,000 clones, with over 70% found just once. The specimen was peripheral blood. These receptors were obtained from an elderly woman with acute or convalescent COVID-19.

The chain couples TRBV6-5 to TRBJ2-2; possibly TRBD2 for D (6 bases). This CDR3 has 15 residues. The germline V gene has CDR1 MNHEY and CDR2 SVGAGI. V lost 6 bases, J lost 6 bases, and 17 bases lay in between. The CDR3 DNA reads as TGTGCCAGCAGGCCCTTGGCGGGAACGGCCGGGGAGCTGTTTTTT. Residues: CASRPLAGTAGELFF.

The CDR3, as DNA: TGCAGTGCGAGTCCCATGCTAAGCAATCAGCCCCAGCATTTT. Amino acids: CSASPMLSNQPQHF. The chain couples TRBV20-1 to TRBJ1-5; D is undetermined. Germline values: CDR1 DFQATT, CDR2 SNEGSKA (reference sequence). This CDR3 has 14 amino acids. Between the trimmed V and J ends, which lost 6 bases and 1 base, there was a span of 13 bases.

The chain combines TRBV19 with TRBJ2-1, with 7 nucleotides matching TRBD2. CDR1 LNHDA and CDR2 SQIVND come from the germline V gene (reference sequence). Trimming cost V 5 bases and J 5 bases; bases outside gene matches: 3. This CDR3 contains 13 residues. The CDR3 nucleotides are TGTGCCAGTAGTTCGCGGGAGCACAATGAGCAGTTCTTC. Protein: CASSSREHNEQFF. Filled out from reference TRBV19 and TRBJ2-1, the complete variable domain reads DGGITQSPKYLFRKEGQNVTLSCEQNLNHDAMYWYRQDPGQGLRLIYYSQIVNDFQKGDIAEGYSVSREKKESFPLTVTSAQKNPTAFYLCASSSREHNEQFFGPGTRLTVL.

The chain recombines TRBV29-1 with TRBJ2-7; D is ambiguous. Between the trimmed V and J ends, which lost 2 bases and 2 bases, there was a span of 10 bases. This CDR3 has 13 amino acids. Per germline, CDR1 SQVTM and CDR2 ANQGSEA. DNA of the CDR3: TGCAGCGTTGAACGGTTGAACCCCTACGAGCAGTACTTC. Encoded protein: CSVERLNPYEQYF.

The chain joins TRBV5-1 to TRBJ2-1, with 7 bases aligning to TRBD2. The CDR3 runs to 15 residues. Germline CDR1 reads SGHRS; CDR2 reads YFSETQ. V was pared by 3 bases and J by 7 bases, with 10 bases of the junction left unmatched. The CDR3 loop is CASSSQGSGTNEQFF. The CDR3 DNA reads TGCGCCAGCAGCTCCCAGGGCAGCGGGACGAATGAGCAGTTCTTC.

This clone was recorded a few times. The J gene is TRBJ1-5, the V gene TRBV7-2; 7 nucleotides align to TRBD1. V trimming: 5 bases; J trimming: 1 base; junction bases outside the gene matches: 8. Germline CDR1 SGHTA, CDR2 FQGNSA. The CDR3 totals 16 residues. CDR3 nucleotide sequence: TGTGCCAGCAGCCTCAGACAGGGCCGGAGCAATCAGCCCCAGCATTTT. Its translation is CASSLRQGRSNQPQHF. The full variable domain, with the rest looked up from reference TRBV7-2 and TRBJ1-5, is GAGVSQSPSNKVTEKGKDVELRCDPISGHTALYWYRQSLGQGLEFLIYFQGNSAPDKSGLPSDRFSAERTGGSVSTLTIQRTQQEDSAVYLCASSLRQGRSNQPQHFGDGTRLSIL.

As regards this clone: One junction end disagrees with the germline gene, perhaps due to a read error. The CDR3 reads CASSYGGLAKTGELFF. CDR3 DNA: TGTGCCAGCAGCTATGGGGGACTAGCGAAAACCGGGGAGCTGTTTTTT. The chain joins TRBV28 to TRBJ2-2; TRBD2 matches 10 bases. Germline CDR1 and CDR2: MDHEN and SYDVKM. This CDR3 is built from 16 residues.

V is TRBV9 and J is TRBJ2-7; 11 nucleotides agree with TRBD1. This CDR3 contains 16 residues. With V trimmed by 0 bases and J by 5 bases, 7 bases remained unmatched. CDR1 and CDR2 from the germline V gene are SGDLS and YYNGEE. Written as DNA, the CDR3 is TGTGCCAGCAGCGTAGCCCCCGGGACAGGGGGGGACGAGCAGTACTTC. Translation gives CASSVAPGTGGDEQYF.

This clone was detected only once. The rearrangement links TRBV11-3 to TRBJ2-7, with a weak D call TRBD2 (6 bases). This CDR3 is 17 amino acids long. From germline, CDR1 is SGHNT and CDR2 YENEEA. With 2 bases removed from V and 12 bases from J, the gap between germline ends came to 29 bases. CDR3 residues: CASSLFHSLPGEILTYF. The CDR3 DNA is TGTGCCAGCAGCTTATTCCACAGTCTCCCGGGGGAAATCCTTACGTACTTC. The full variable domain, with the rest looked up from reference TRBV11-3 and TRBJ2-7, is EAGVVQSPRYKIIEKKQPVAFWCNPISGHNTLYWYLQNLGQGPELLIRYENEEAVDDSQLPKDRFSAERLKGVDSTLKIQPAELGDSAVYLCASSLFHSLPGEILTYFGPGTRLTVT.

The genes are TRBV19 and TRBJ1-1; TRBD1 matches 12 bases. CDR3 length equals 18 residues. Germline V lookup: CDR1 LNHDA, CDR2 SQIVND (reference sequence). Unmatched junction bases numbered 11, after V lost 4 bases and J lost 2 bases. This CDR3 reads CASSSLGQGAIRNTEAFF. The CDR3 bases are TGTGCCAGTAGTAGCTTGGGACAGGGGGCAATAAGAAACACTGAAGCTTTCTTT.

This chain joins TRBV7-2 and TRBJ2-5; 8 nucleotides match TRBD2. CDR3 size: 15 residues. The V and J ends lost 4 bases and 1 base, in that order; junction bases with no gene match: 5. Germline loops: CDR1 SGHTA, CDR2 FQGNSA. The CDR3 protein is CASSSSSGPQETQYF. CDR3 in DNA: TGTGCCAGCAGCTCCTCTAGCGGGCCCCAAGAGACCCAGTACTTC.

The rearrangement links TRBV21-1 to TRBJ2-7; TRBD2, as called in the table, went unchecked against the DNA. TRBV21-1 is a pseudogene. The length of the CDR3 is 13 residues. CDR3 loop: CASSKGGLDEQYF. The DNA for the CDR3 is TGTGCCAGCAGCAAAGGGGGACTGGACGAGCAGTACTTC.

The chain has TRBV2 and TRBJ2-2; weak D call: TRBD2 (7 bases). Trimming removed 4 bases at V and 6 bases at J, with 15 bases between. Germline CDR1 is SNHLY and CDR2 is FYNNEI. The CDR3 sequence is 15 residues long. In DNA, the CDR3 is TGTGCCAGCAGTGTCGAAAGGGGGAGGGCCGGGGAGCTGTTTTTT. It yields the protein CASSVERGRAGELFF.

The V call is TRBV19, the J call TRBJ2-2; no firm D call. V was shortened by 5 bases and J by 3 bases, with 13 bases between the two germline ends. The V gene's germline CDR1 is LNHDA and CDR2 SQIVND (reference sequence). The CDR3 runs to 15 residues. The CDR3 DNA is TGTGCCAGTAGTCTTAGTGCAGCGTACACCGGGGAGCTGTTTTTT. Amino acids: CASSLSAAYTGELFF.

The chain joins TRBV7-6 to TRBJ2-2, with D uncertain. The length of the CDR3 is 15 residues. With 0 bases removed from V and 2 bases from J, the gap between germline ends came to 7 bases. Per germline, CDR1 SGHVS and CDR2 FNYEAQ. CDR3 protein: CASSLARHNTGELFF. The CDR3 nucleotides are TGTGCCAGCAGCTTAGCGAGACACAACACCGGGGAGCTGTTTTTT.

This sequence joins TRBV11-2 and TRBJ1-3, with a possible D match to TRBD1 (5 bases). The germline V gene encodes CDR1 SGHAT and CDR2 FQNNGV. This CDR3 has 15 residues. V lost 1 base and J lost 2, with 9 bases in between. The DNA of the CDR3 is TGTGCCAGCAGCTTAGCGGGGGAGACTGGAAACACCATATATTTT. This codes for CASSLAGETGNTIYF.

The V gene is TRBV2, the J gene TRBJ1-1; D is perhaps TRBD1 (6 bases). There are 13 residues in the CDR3. V shed 3 bases and J shed 2 bases, with 7 bases lying between them. Germline V CDR1 and CDR2: SNHLY, FYNNEI. CDR3 bases: TGTGCCAGCAGTGAGGACAGTAACACTGAAGCTTTCTTT. Protein: CASSEDSNTEAFF. Based on the CDR3 plus reference TRBV2 and TRBJ1-1, the full variable domain is EPEVTQTPSHQVTQMGQEVILRCVPISNHLYFYWYRQILGQKVEFLVSFYNNEISEKSEIFDDQFSVERPDGSNFTLKIRSTKLEDSAMYFCASSEDSNTEAFFGQGTRLTVV.

The J gene is TRBJ1-2, the V gene TRBV3-1 (or the pseudogene TRBV3-2), with TRBD1 identical over 8 bases. CDR1 and CDR2 from the germline V gene are LGHDT and YNNKEL (reference sequence). Trimming removed 4 bases from V and 4 bases from J; junction bases left unmatched: 11. This CDR3 is built from 16 residues. CDR3 in amino acids: CASSRGQGDWSYGYTF. CDR3 nucleotide sequence: TGTGCCAGCAGCCGCGGACAGGGCGACTGGAGCTATGGCTACACCTTC.

The chain recombines TRBV11-3 with TRBJ2-7; TRBD1 matches at 7 bases. The CDR3 is made up of 13 amino acids. Germline V CDR1 and CDR2: SGHNT, YENEEA. The junction had 9 bases not matched to a gene; V was cut back by 8 bases and J by 5 bases. The CDR3 sequence: CASGRQGSDEQYF. The DNA of the CDR3 is TGTGCCAGCGGAAGACAGGGTTCCGACGAGCAGTACTTC. Variable domain in full (rest from reference TRBV11-3 and TRBJ2-7): EAGVVQSPRYKIIEKKQPVAFWCNPISGHNTLYWYLQNLGQGPELLIRYENEEAVDDSQLPKDRFSAERLKGVDSTLKIQPAELGDSAVYLCASGRQGSDEQYFGPGTRLTVT.

The chain carries TRBV7-2 and TRBJ2-2, with TRBD2 matching 11 bases. Germline V gene lookup returns CDR1 SGHTA and CDR2 FQGNSA. CDR3 length: 17 amino acids. Trimming cost V 4 bases and J 5 bases; bases outside gene matches: 9. The DNA of the CDR3 is TGTGCCAGCAGCTATCTAGCGGGGGGCCTGGGGACCGGGGAGCTGTTTTTT. Its translation: CASSYLAGGLGTGELFF. The full variable domain, rest sourced from reference TRBV7-2 and TRBJ2-2, is GAGVSQSPSNKVTEKGKDVELRCDPISGHTALYWYRQSLGQGLEFLIYFQGNSAPDKSGLPSDRFSAERTGGSVSTLTIQRTQQEDSAVYLCASSYLAGGLGTGELFFGEGSRLTVL.

This chain uses TRBV5-5 with TRBJ1-1, with TRBD1 matching over 9 bases. Germline V lookup: CDR1 SGHKS, CDR2 YYEKEE (reference sequence). V was pared by 1 base and J by 6 bases, with 4 bases of the junction left unmatched. The CDR3 contains 14 residues. The CDR3 loop reads CASSLTGGVPEAFF. In DNA, the CDR3 is TGTGCCAGCAGCTTGACAGGGGGCGTCCCTGAAGCTTTCTTT.

This clone appeared once. The rearrangement links TRBV29-1 to TRBJ2-5, with D possibly being TRBD2 (5 bases). Germline CDR1 is SQVTM and CDR2 is ANQGSEA. V was pared by 8 bases and J by 5 bases, with 18 bases between. The CDR3 is made up of 13 amino acids. The CDR3 is CSLNRPGSETQYF. CDR3 DNA sequence: TGCAGCCTGAATCGGCCGGGATCGGAGACCCAGTACTTC. The full variable domain, its missing parts supplied by reference TRBV29-1 and TRBJ2-5, is SAVISQKPSRDICQRGTSLTIQCQVDSQVTMMFWYRQQPGQSLTLIATANQGSEATYESGFVIDKFPISRPNLTFSTLTVSNMSPEDSSIYLCSLNRPGSETQYFGPGTRLLVL.

A single count supports this clone. The chain joins TRBV27 to TRBJ2-2; D is unresolved. This CDR3 is 13 amino acids long. Trimming cost V 0 bases and J 6 bases, with 5 bases left between them. Germline CDR1 and CDR2: MNHEY and SMNVEV (reference sequence). In nucleotides, the CDR3 is TGTGCCAGCAGTTTATCGAGGCCCGGGGAGCTGTTTTTT. The encoded protein is CASSLSRPGELFF.

This rearrangement joins TRBV6-7 to TRBJ2-2; 9 bases align to TRBD1. TRBV6-7 is treated as an ORF (open reading frame) with a function not yet certain. Germline trimming cut 5 bases from V and 0 bases from J; bases unmatched to any gene: 10. This CDR3 has 18 amino acids. CDR3: CASSRGQGPNANTGELFF. The CDR3 DNA reads as TGTGCCAGCAGTCGCGGACAGGGGCCTAACGCGAACACCGGGGAGCTGTTTTTT.